This T cell receptor (beta chain) comes out of a study of blood T cell repertoires in COVID-19. Study summary: PBMCs, B-cell-depleted T cells, or T cells provided the cDNA or gDNA that made up the material.

CDR1 is PRHDT, CDR2 FYEKMQ, per germline (reference sequence). This CDR3 has 15 residues. J lost 4 bases, V lost 4 bases, and 5 bases had no gene match. Under the authors' procedure: Reference gene primer amplification gave estimated nucleated cell counts. Measured with immunoSEQ multiplex PCR; TCRdb has only the in-frame clones, and not every one. The V and J calls and clone size come from that table; D and trimming were worked out from the DNA. The sample lists 45,000 to 70,000 clones; 70% to 75% were seen once. Sequenced input: peripheral blood. The V call is TRBV13, the J call TRBJ1-3, with 9 bases matching TRBD1. The sequence was obtained from a woman in her forties or fifties with active or convalescent COVID-19. The CDR3 DNA reads as TGTGCCAGCAGCTCACCCGGGACAGGGGGAAACACCATATATTTT. Residues: CASSSPGTGGNTIYF.